This is a list of T cell receptor beta chains from one sample in a study of CD8+ T cells in alopecia areata. Clones were read by immunoSEQ multiplex PCR, and TCRdb kept only the in-frame ones, dropping some. The repertoire holds about 20,000 clones, with more than 60% as singletons. Sequencing input: CD4+ Tregs sorted from blood. These receptors were obtained from a human donor with alopecia areata. The CDR3 runs from the conserved cysteine through the conserved F or W. D genes are given only for firm matches. Not all rows give a size; the values are once, few, many and, for expanded clones, a class.

-	TRBV28	TRBJ1-6	once	CASLGSINSPLHF	TGTGCCAGCCTGGGATCTATCAATTCACCCCTCCACTTT
-	TRBV10-2	TRBJ1-1	-	CASMNGVGRVNTEAFF	TGCGCCAGCATGAACGGGGTGGGCAGGGTGAACACTGAAGCTTTCTTT
-	TRBV6-6	TRBJ2-3	-	CASVKGVTNTDTQYF	TGTGCCAGCGTCAAAGGGGTCACCAACACAGATACGCAGTATTTT
TRBD1	TRBV18	TRBJ2-7	medium-sized	CASSPRGQGAYEQYF	TGTGCCAGCTCACCAAGGGGACAGGGGGCCTACGAGCAGTACTTC
TRBD1	TRBV2	TRBJ2-7	-	CASSPGGTGVDEQYF	TGTGCCAGCAGCCCTGGGGGGACAGGGGTCGACGAGCAGTACTTC
-	TRBV5-1	TRBJ2-4	-	CASSSGAGSVQYF	TGCGCCAGCAGTTCCGGGGCTGGGTCGGTTCAGTACTTC
-	TRBV11-3	TRBJ2-1	-	CASSLDFALSGYNEQFF	TGTGCCAGCAGCTTAGATTTTGCCCTGTCCGGCTACAATGAGCAGTTCTTC
TRBD1	TRBV28	TRBJ1-5	-	CASSRGQQPQHF	TGTGCCAGCTCCAGGGGGCAACAGCCCCAGCATTTT
-	TRBV7-8	TRBJ1-1	once	CASSLDIRARAEAFF	TGTGCCAGCAGCTTAGATATAAGGGCTCGGGCTGAAGCTTTCTTT
-	TRBV2	TRBJ2-5	-	CASSPPPMGETQYF	TGTGCCAGCAGTCCCCCCCCCATGGGGGAGACCCAGTACTTC
-	TRBV7-2	TRBJ2-1	few	CASSLGRGEYNEQFF	TGTGCCAGCAGCTTGGGGCGGGGAGAATACAATGAGCAGTTCTTC
TRBD1	TRBV27	TRBJ2-2	-	CASSHRDRTTGELFF	TGTGCCAGCAGTCACCGGGACAGGACCACCGGGGAGCTGTTTTTT
-	TRBV5-1	TRBJ2-1	once	CASSLGGNEQFF	TGCGCCAGCAGCTTAGGGGGCAATGAGCAGTTCTTC
-	TRBV7-2	TRBJ2-7	-	CASSLAGGFGPSSYEQYF	TGTGCCAGCAGCTTAGCGGGAGGATTCGGCCCCAGCTCCTACGAGCAGTACTTC
-	TRBV28	TRBJ2-1	-	CASSRGNDNEQFF	TGTGCCAGCAGTAGGGGCAACGACAATGAGCAGTTCTTC
-	TRBV29-1	TRBJ2-2	-	CSVEGPSGELFF	TGCAGCGTTGAAGGGCCTTCGGGTGAGCTTTTTTTT
TRBD1	TRBV18	TRBJ1-2	-	CASSPDRDSLYGYTF	TGTGCCAGCTCACCTGACCGGGACAGCTTGTATGGCTACACCTTC
-	TRBV4-2	TRBJ1-1	-	CASSQDWEGTEEAFF	TGTGCCAGCAGCCAAGATTGGGAGGGGACCGAGGAAGCTTTCTTT
TRBD1	TRBV5-1	TRBJ2-5	-	CASSQDRGVEQYF	TGCGCCAGCAGCCAGGACAGGGGGGTTGAGCAGTACTTC
-	TRBV27	TRBJ2-7	few	CASSRTGTVVYEQYF	TGTGCCAGCAGTAGAACAGGGACGGTTGTGTACGAGCAGTACTTC
TRBD2	TRBV7-9	TRBJ2-5	-	CASSSGLAGGQETQYF	TGTGCCAGCAGCTCCGGACTAGCGGGGGGCCAAGAGACCCAGTACTTC
-	TRBV28	TRBJ1-1	-	CASSFGGTEAFF	TGTGCCAGCAGTTTTGGGGGGACTGAAGCTTTCTTT
TRBD1	TRBV6-5	TRBJ2-7	-	CASGTDRETYEQYF	TGTGCCAGCGGGACGGACAGGGAGACGTACGAGCAGTACTTC
TRBD1	TRBV28	TRBJ1-4	few	CASRQGAWGQKLFF	TGTGCCAGCAGGCAGGGGGCGTGGGGGCAAAAACTGTTTTTT